This T cell receptor (beta chain) was identified in a study of blood T cell repertoires in COVID-19. Those who participated ranged in age from roughly 18 to 89 years and resided in some 24 US areas. Sequenced by immunoSEQ multiplex PCR; TCRdb stores in-frame clones only, minus some. The table includes 150,000 to 200,000 clones, around nine tenths detected once. Sequenced: PBMCs or T cells enriched from blood (not recorded which). The origin of this receptor is a woman between 50 and 59 years old who had recovered from COVID-19.

CDR3 loop: CASSYGRPGGATDTQYF. As DNA, the CDR3 is TGTGCCAGCAGTTACGGTAGGCCAGGGGGCGCGACAGATACGCAGTATTTT. V gene TRBV6-2 or TRBV6-3 combines with J gene TRBJ2-3; 8 positions agree with TRBD1. CDR3 size: 17 residues. Germline lookup yields CDR1 MNHEY and CDR2 SVGEGT. The V segment lost 2 bases and the J segment 3 bases; nucleotides outside the gene matches: 10.